The source of this T cell receptor (beta chain) is a study of T-cell reconstitution after alpha-beta-depleted transplantation in children. Unique molecular identifiers featured in how the TCRbeta library was prepared. TCRdb reprocessed the PCR reads via MiXCR and lists one record per CDR3 protein. The sample lists fewer than 450,000 distinct CDR3 sequences; about a sixth were seen once. CDR3 length: 14 amino acids. Germline CDR1 LGHNA, CDR2 YNFKEQ. V was trimmed by 4 bases and J by 4 bases, leaving 13 bases between them. The study's findings and limits: T-cell numbers and diversity one year post-transplant derived largely from freshly generated T cells. Roughly two months post-transplant, alpha-beta T cells reportedly originated from several hundred graft clones that had expanded. In some patients, recipient T cells and intrathymic progenitors surviving conditioning explained high day-60 diversity.

With regard to this clonotype: No antigen is known for it.

The rearrangement links TRBV4-2 to TRBJ1-1, with a possible D match to TRBD1 (6 bases). The material sequenced was PBMCs, mostly from graft donor cells, taken 360 days after TCRalphabeta/CD19-depleted stem cell transplant. This TCR came from a male patient aged 2-15 years who had a stem cell transplant for acute lymphoblastic leukemia, so the T cells may come from the graft donor. This CDR3 reads CASSRGGGGTEAFF. In DNA form, the CDR3 reads TGTGCCAGCAGCCGAGGGGGAGGGGGCACTGAAGCTTTCTTT.